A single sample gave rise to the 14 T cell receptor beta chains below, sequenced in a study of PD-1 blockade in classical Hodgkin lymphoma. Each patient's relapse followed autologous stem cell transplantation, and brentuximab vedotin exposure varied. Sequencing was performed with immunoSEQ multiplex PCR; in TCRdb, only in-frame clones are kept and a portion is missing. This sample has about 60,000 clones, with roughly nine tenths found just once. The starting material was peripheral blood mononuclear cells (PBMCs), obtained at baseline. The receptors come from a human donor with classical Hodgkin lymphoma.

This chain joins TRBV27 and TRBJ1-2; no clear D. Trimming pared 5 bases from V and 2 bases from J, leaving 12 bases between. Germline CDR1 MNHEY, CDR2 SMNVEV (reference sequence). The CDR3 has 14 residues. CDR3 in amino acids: CASSEGSLNYGYTF. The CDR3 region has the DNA TGTGCCAGCAGTGAGGGCAGCTTAAACTATGGCTACACCTTC.

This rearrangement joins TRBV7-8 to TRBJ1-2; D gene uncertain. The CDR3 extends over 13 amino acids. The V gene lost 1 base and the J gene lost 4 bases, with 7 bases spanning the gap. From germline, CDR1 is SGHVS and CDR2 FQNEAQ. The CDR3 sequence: CASSLERAYGYTF. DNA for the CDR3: TGTGCCAGCAGCTTAGAGAGGGCCTATGGCTACACCTTC.

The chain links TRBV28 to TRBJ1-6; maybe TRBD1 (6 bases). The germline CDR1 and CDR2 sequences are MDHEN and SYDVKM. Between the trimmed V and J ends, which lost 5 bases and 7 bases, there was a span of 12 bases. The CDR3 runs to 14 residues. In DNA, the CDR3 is TGTGCCAGCAGTCCCCAGGGGCTAAATTCACCCCTCCACTTT. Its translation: CASSPQGLNSPLHF.

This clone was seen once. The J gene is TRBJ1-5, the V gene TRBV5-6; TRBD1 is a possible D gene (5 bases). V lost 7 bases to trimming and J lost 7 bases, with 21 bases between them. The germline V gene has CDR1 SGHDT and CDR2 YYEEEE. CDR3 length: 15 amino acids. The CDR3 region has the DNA TGTGCCAGCCGACGACTTGACAGTGGCGAACAGCCCCAGCATTTT. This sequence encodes CASRRLDSGEQPQHF.

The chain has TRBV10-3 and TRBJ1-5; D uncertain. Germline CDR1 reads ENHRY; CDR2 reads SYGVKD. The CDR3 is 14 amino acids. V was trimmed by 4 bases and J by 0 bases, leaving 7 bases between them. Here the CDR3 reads CAISGSPSNQPQHF. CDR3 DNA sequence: TGTGCCATCAGTGGGAGCCCTAGCAATCAGCCCCAGCATTTT.

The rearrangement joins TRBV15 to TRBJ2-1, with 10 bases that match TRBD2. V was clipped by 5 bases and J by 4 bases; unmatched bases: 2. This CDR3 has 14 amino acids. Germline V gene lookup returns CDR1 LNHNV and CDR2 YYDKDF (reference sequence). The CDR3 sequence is CATSGLADYNEQFF. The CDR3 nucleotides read TGTGCCACCAGCGGACTAGCGGATTACAATGAGCAGTTCTTC.

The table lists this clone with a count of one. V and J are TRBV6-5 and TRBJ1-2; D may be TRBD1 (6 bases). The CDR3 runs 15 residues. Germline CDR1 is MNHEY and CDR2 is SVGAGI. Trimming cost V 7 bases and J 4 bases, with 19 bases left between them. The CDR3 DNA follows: TGTGCCAGCACCTCGGGGGGGGCGTACGGCTATGGCTACACCTTC. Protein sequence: CASTSGGAYGYGYTF.

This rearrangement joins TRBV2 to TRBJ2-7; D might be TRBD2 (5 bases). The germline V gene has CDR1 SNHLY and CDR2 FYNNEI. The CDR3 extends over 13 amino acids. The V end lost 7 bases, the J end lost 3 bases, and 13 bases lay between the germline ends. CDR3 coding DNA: TGTGCCAGCAAATCGGGAAAGGACTACGAGCAGTACTTC. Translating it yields CASKSGKDYEQYF.

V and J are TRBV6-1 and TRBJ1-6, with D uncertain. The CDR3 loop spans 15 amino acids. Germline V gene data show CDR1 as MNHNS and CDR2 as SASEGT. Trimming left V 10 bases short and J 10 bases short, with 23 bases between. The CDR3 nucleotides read TGTGCCACCTATAAAGACTATTGGGTTAGCTCACCCCTCCACTTT. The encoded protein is CATYKDYWVSSPLHF.

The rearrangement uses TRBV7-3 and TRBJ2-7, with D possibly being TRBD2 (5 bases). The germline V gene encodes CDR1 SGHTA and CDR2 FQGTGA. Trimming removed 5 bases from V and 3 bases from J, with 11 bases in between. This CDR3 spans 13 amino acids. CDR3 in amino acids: CASSAGLGYEQYF. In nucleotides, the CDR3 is TGTGCCAGCAGCGCGGGTCTCGGCTACGAGCAGTACTTC.

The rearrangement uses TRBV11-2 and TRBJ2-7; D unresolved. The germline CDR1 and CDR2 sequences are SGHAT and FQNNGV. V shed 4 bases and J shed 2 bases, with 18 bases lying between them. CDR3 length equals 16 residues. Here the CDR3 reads CASSSLFHLRPYEQYF. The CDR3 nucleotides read TGTGCCAGCAGCTCTCTTTTCCACCTGAGGCCCTACGAGCAGTACTTC.

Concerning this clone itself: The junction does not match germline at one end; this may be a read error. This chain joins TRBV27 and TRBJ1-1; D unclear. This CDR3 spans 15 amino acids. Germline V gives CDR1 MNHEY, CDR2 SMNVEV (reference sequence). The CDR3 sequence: CASSLSGWGGTEAFF. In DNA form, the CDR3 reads TGTGCCAGCAGTCTATCTGGGTGGGGTGGCACTGAAGCTTTCTTT.

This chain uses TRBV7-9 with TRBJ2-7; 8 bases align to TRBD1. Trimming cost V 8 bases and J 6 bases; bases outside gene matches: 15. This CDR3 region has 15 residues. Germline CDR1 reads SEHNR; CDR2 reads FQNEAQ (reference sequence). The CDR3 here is CASGSLTGELAEQYF. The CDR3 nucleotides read TGTGCCAGCGGAAGCTTGACAGGGGAATTGGCCGAGCAGTACTTC.

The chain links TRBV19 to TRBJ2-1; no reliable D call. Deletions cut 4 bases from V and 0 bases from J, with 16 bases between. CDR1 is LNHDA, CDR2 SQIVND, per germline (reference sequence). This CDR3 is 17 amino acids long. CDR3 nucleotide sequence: TGTGCCAGTAGTAATCCTAGAAAGAGTAGCTCCTACAATGAGCAGTTCTTC. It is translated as CASSNPRKSSSYNEQFF.